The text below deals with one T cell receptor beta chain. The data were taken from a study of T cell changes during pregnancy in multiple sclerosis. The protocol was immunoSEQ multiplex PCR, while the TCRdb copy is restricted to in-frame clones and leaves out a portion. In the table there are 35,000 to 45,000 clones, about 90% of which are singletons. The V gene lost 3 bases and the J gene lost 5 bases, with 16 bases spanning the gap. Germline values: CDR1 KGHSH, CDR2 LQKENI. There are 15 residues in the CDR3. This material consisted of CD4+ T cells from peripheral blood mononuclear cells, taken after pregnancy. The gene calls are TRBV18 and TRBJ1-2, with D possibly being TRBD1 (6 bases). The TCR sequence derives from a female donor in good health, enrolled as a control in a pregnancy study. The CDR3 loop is CASSPVGARRYGYTF. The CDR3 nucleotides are TGTGCCAGCTCACCGGTGGGGGCGAGGCGATATGGCTACACCTTC.